This T cell receptor beta chain is drawn from a study of patients and donors after allogeneic stem cell transplantation. TCRdb passed the RT-PCR reads through MiXCR, listing each CDR3 protein once. In the table there are about 400,000 distinct CDR3 sequences, 16% of which are singletons. The germline CDR1 and CDR2 sequences are KGHSH and LQKENI. V gave up 4 bases and J gave up 7 bases, with 13 bases separating them. The CDR3 covers 14 residues. This clonotype turned up a few times. This receptor was taken from a human donor who was either an allogeneic HSCT recipient or a stem cell or donor lymphocyte infusion donor (not recorded which). It is not recorded whose cells these are; they may come from a transplant donor. Source material: blood, either unsorted or a sorted T cell fraction (not recorded which). The chain has TRBV18 and TRBJ1-4; D is undetermined. In DNA form, the CDR3 reads TGTGCCAGCTCACGTGACGGGATGCGTGAAAAACTGTTTTTT. This sequence encodes CASSRDGMREKLFF.